This T cell receptor beta chain was sequenced for a study of control samples from healthy donors and cancer patients. The table came from immunoSEQ multiplex PCR; TCRdb's copy has only in-frame clones and leaves some out. The table includes roughly 130,000 clones, 80% to 95% detected once. V was clipped by 1 base and J by 3 bases, with 9 bases between them. The CDR3 extends over 14 amino acids. Germline V gene data show CDR1 as SGHAT and CDR2 as FQNNGV. This rearrangement joins TRBV11-2 to TRBJ2-5; no firm D call. The receptor's source is a man in his thirties or forties in good health. Sequences were obtained from blood. As DNA, the CDR3 is TGTGCCAGCAGCTTAGGGGTCAGGAAAGAGACCCAGTACTTC. Translating gives CASSLGVRKETQYF.